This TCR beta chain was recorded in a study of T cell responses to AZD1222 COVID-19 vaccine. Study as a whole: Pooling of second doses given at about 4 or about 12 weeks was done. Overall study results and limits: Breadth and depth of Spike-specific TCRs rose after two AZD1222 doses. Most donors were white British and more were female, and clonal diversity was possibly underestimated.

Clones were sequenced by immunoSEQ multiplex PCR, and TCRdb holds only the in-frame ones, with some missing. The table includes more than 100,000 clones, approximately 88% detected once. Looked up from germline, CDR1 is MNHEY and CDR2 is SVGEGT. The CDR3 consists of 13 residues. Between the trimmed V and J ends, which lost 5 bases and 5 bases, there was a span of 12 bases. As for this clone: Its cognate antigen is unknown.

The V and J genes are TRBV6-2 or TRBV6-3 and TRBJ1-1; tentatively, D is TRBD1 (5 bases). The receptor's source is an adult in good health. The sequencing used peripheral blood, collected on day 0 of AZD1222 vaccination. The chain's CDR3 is CASSHGTDTEAFF. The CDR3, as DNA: TGTGCCAGCAGTCACGGGACGGATACTGAAGCTTTCTTT.